These 20 T cell receptor beta chains share one sample of origin, sequenced in a study of blood T cell repertoires in COVID-19. TCRdb's copy holds only in-frame clones and misses some; the assay was immunoSEQ multiplex PCR. The repertoire consists of approximately 65,000 clones, with over 75% occurring once and the leading ten covering approximately 18%. Sequenced input: peripheral blood. The receptors stem from a man between 60 and 75 years old with acute or convalescent COVID-19.

The chain carries TRBV5-1 and TRBJ2-5; 10 bases align to TRBD2. Germline V gene data show CDR1 as SGHRS and CDR2 as YFSETQ. V lost 0 bases to trimming and J lost 5 bases; unmatched junction nucleotides: 7. This CDR3 region has 16 residues. The CDR3 loop reads CASSLAPAGGPETQYF. The CDR3 coding sequence is TGCGCCAGCAGCTTGGCCCCAGCGGGAGGGCCGGAGACCCAGTACTTC. Full variable domain (missing parts from reference TRBV5-1 and TRBJ2-5): KAGVTQTPRYLIKTRGQQVTLSCSPISGHRSVSWYQQTPGQGLQFLFEYFSETQRNKGNFPGRFSGRQFSNSRSEMNVSTLELGDSALYLCASSLAPAGGPETQYFGPGTRLLVL.

The V and J genes are TRBV18 and TRBJ1-3, with D possibly matching TRBD1 (5 bases). The CDR3 extends over 14 amino acids. Germline CDR1 reads KGHSH; CDR2 reads LQKENI. V lost 2 bases and J 5 bases, leaving 10 bases between the germline ends. CDR3 sequence: CASSPDQGRNTIYF. The DNA of the CDR3 is TGTGCCAGCTCACCAGATCAGGGCCGAAACACCATATATTTT.

The V call is TRBV29-1, the J call TRBJ2-1; TRBD2 matches 15 bases. The CDR3 has 15 residues. Germline values: CDR1 SQVTM, CDR2 ANQGSEA. V trimming: 6 bases; J trimming: 7 bases; junction bases outside the gene matches: 7. CDR3 residues: CSVDPGTSGRNEQFF. The CDR3 DNA reads as TGCAGCGTAGACCCCGGGACTAGCGGGAGGAATGAGCAGTTCTTC.

The CDR3 DNA reads as TGCAGCGTTGAGTTATTGGCGGGGAACACCGGGGAGCTGTTTTTT. Translation gives CSVELLAGNTGELFF. The chain combines TRBV29-1 with TRBJ2-2, with D maybe TRBD2 (5 bases). CDR1 is SQVTM and CDR2 is ANQGSEA in the germline V gene. CDR3 size: 15 residues. The V and J ends lost 3 bases and 1 base respectively, with 12 bases between them.

The chain uses TRBV6-2 or TRBV6-3 and TRBJ2-7; D perhaps matches TRBD1 (6 bases). Germline V lookup: CDR1 MNHEY, CDR2 SVGEGT. The CDR3 totals 15 residues. The V end was cut by 3 bases, the J end by 0 bases, with 12 bases between. This chain's CDR3 is CASSYALDSSYEQYF. The CDR3 region has the DNA TGTGCCAGCAGTTATGCACTGGACAGCTCCTACGAGCAGTACTTC.

The sample holds one count of this clone. The V and J genes are TRBV6-5 and TRBJ1-2; D gene unclear. Germline CDR1 and CDR2: MNHEY and SVGAGI. The CDR3 sequence is 14 residues long. Trimming left V 4 bases short and J 0 bases short, with 9 bases between. CDR3 residues: CASSSPTTNYGYTF. The CDR3 DNA reads TGTGCCAGCAGTTCCCCGACAACTAACTATGGCTACACCTTC.

Here the CDR3 reads CAWSVRGSFSGANVLTF. CDR3 bases: TGTGCCTGGAGTGTACGGGGGAGTTTCTCTGGGGCCAACGTCCTGACTTTC. This chain joins TRBV30 and TRBJ2-6; a weak D match, TRBD2 (6 bases). Trimming stripped 0 bases from V and 0 bases from J, with 12 bases between. CDR1 GTSNPN and CDR2 SVGIG come from the germline V gene (reference sequence). CDR3 size: 17 residues.

This clone was counted a few times. V usage is TRBV27 and J usage is TRBJ2-1, with D hard to call. The germline gives CDR1 MNHEY, CDR2 SMNVEV (reference sequence). The CDR3 is 14 amino acids. Trimming took 8 bases from V and 2 from J, leaving 13 bases between them. The CDR3 nucleotides read TGTGCCAGCCGTAGCCAGCGTACCTACAATGAGCAGTTCTTC. This codes for CASRSQRTYNEQFF.

V is TRBV4-1 and J is TRBJ2-5; 11 bases fit TRBD2. Germline CDR1 is MGHRA and CDR2 is YSYEKL. CDR3 size: 16 residues. The V segment lost 5 bases and the J segment 5 bases; nucleotides outside the gene matches: 10. CDR3 sequence reads: CASSGTTSGIGETQYF. The DNA for the CDR3 is TGCGCCAGCAGCGGAACGACTAGCGGGATAGGTGAGACCCAGTACTTC.

The rearrangement uses TRBV6-2 or TRBV6-3 and TRBJ2-1, with a tentative D call TRBD2 (5 bases). The CDR3 extends over 15 amino acids. CDR1 MNHEY and CDR2 SVGEGT come from the germline V gene. The V end lost 2 bases, the J end lost 4 bases, and 12 bases lay between the germline ends. The CDR3 reads CASSYGSYGYNEQFF. The DNA of the CDR3 is TGTGCCAGCAGTTACGGGAGCTACGGATACAATGAGCAGTTCTTC.

Here the CDR3 reads CATRDRAGETQYF. In nucleotides, the CDR3 is TGTGCCACCCGGGACAGGGCGGGAGAGACCCAGTACTTC. This chain connects TRBV2 to TRBJ2-5; 9 nucleotides match TRBD1. The V gene's germline CDR1 is SNHLY and CDR2 FYNNEI. The CDR3 totals 13 residues. V dropped 10 bases and J dropped 4; count of bases not matched to a gene: 7.

The V call is TRBV11-3, the J call TRBJ2-3, with D perhaps TRBD1 (5 bases). CDR1 SGHNT and CDR2 YENEEA come from the germline V gene. The CDR3 sequence is 16 residues long. V lost 5 bases to trimming and J lost 9 bases, with 24 bases between them. CDR3 nucleotide sequence: TGTGCCAGCAGCCCAGGGATCGGCCCTGGGCTAGAAACGCAGTATTTT. Its protein is CASSPGIGPGLETQYF.

CDR3 DNA sequence: TGTGCCAGCTCACCCCGATTAGGAGGGGCGGGAGAGACCCAGTACTTC. It encodes CASSPRLGGAGETQYF. The J gene is TRBJ2-5, the V gene TRBV18, with D possibly TRBD2 on 6 matching bases. V lost 3 bases and J lost 4, with 18 bases in between. Per the germline V gene, CDR1 is KGHSH and CDR2 is LQKENI. The CDR3 sequence is 16 residues long.

The chain is built from TRBV7-3 and TRBJ2-2; 9 nucleotides agree with TRBD2. The CDR3 spans 18 residues. With V trimmed by 5 bases and J by 1 base, 11 bases remained unmatched. From germline, CDR1 is SGHTA and CDR2 FQGTGA. CDR3 loop: CASSPSGGTSQNTGELFF. The CDR3, as DNA: TGTGCCAGCAGCCCTAGTGGGGGGACTAGCCAGAACACCGGGGAGCTGTTTTTT.

The rearrangement links TRBV27 to TRBJ1-3; D unresolved. The germline CDR1 and CDR2 sequences are MNHEY and SMNVEV (reference sequence). The CDR3 totals 13 residues. V lost 6 bases and J lost 0, with 6 bases in between. CDR3 residues: CASRASSGNTIYF. CDR3 sequence (DNA): TGTGCCAGCAGAGCAAGCTCTGGAAACACCATATATTTT.

The rearrangement joins TRBV11-3 to TRBJ1-2; D unresolved. The CDR3 is made up of 12 amino acids. Trimming took 0 bases from V and 8 from J, leaving 7 bases between them. CDR1 and CDR2 from the germline V gene are SGHNT and YENEEA. CDR3 sequence: CASSLESRGYTF. The DNA for the CDR3 is TGTGCCAGCAGCTTAGAAAGCCGCGGCTACACCTTC.

V usage is TRBV7-2 and J usage is TRBJ2-5, with 8 nucleotides matching TRBD1. Germline loops: CDR1 SGHTA, CDR2 FQGNSA. The CDR3 extends over 13 amino acids. The V segment lost 5 bases and the J segment 5 bases; nucleotides outside the gene matches: 4. The CDR3 DNA reads TGTGCCAGCAGCGCCCACAGGGGGGAGACCCAGTACTTC. Residues: CASSAHRGETQYF.

This clone was seen once. The chain couples TRBV5-1 to TRBJ1-1; a weak D match, TRBD1 (5 bases). This CDR3 region has 13 residues. The germline V gene encodes CDR1 SGHRS and CDR2 YFSETQ. V lost 5 bases and J 6 bases, leaving 14 bases between the germline ends. In DNA, the CDR3 is TGCGCCAGCAGACAACCACAGGTCCCTGAAGCTTTCTTT. Encoded protein: CASRQPQVPEAFF.

The chain uses TRBV5-1 and TRBJ1-5, with D maybe TRBD1 (6 bases). V shed 0 bases and J shed 2 bases, with 12 bases lying between them. Looked up from germline, CDR1 is SGHRS and CDR2 is YFSETQ. This CDR3 comprises 16 residues. For the CDR3, the DNA is TGCGCCAGCAGCTTGGGGGCAGGGGAAGGCAATCAGCCCCAGCATTTT. This sequence encodes CASSLGAGEGNQPQHF.

This clone was counted between two and nine times. CDR3 sequence: CASSQERLINEKLFF. DNA of the CDR3: TGTGCCAGCAGCCAAGAGCGGCTAATTAATGAAAAACTGTTTTTT. The J gene is TRBJ1-4, the V gene TRBV14; D not certain. CDR3 size: 15 residues. Deletions cut 0 bases from V and 4 bases from J, with 9 bases between. Germline CDR1 and CDR2: SGHDN and FVKESK.